One and the same sample provided the 18 T cell receptor beta chains below, sequenced in a study of CD8 T cells in Susac syndrome. It was with random hexamers that about 0.45 to 1 ug RNA was reverse transcribed. TCRdb processed the immunoSEQ multiplex PCR reads anew with MiXCR; each CDR3 protein has one entry. The sample has about 200,000 distinct CDR3 sequences; about 95% are singletons. Sequenced sample: CD4+ T cells from PBMCs. Source of these receptors: a human donor in good health.

This rearrangement joins TRBV24-1 to TRBJ2-1; 8 nucleotides line up with TRBD2. Germline V gene sequence: CDR1 KGHDR, CDR2 SFDVKD. The V segment lost 7 bases and the J segment 5 bases; nucleotides outside the gene matches: 6. The CDR3 has 14 residues. The CDR3 nucleotides read TGTGCCACCAGGGTGGCGGGGGGCGACAATGAGCAGTTCTTC. Protein sequence: CATRVAGGDNEQFF.

The chain has TRBV10-3 and TRBJ2-7; 10 positions match TRBD2. V was pared by 3 bases and J by 6 bases, with 2 bases of the junction left unmatched. The CDR3 has 13 residues. Germline values: CDR1 ENHRY, CDR2 SYGVKD. In nucleotides, the CDR3 is TGTGCCATCAGTGAACTAGCGGGACGCGAGCAGTACGTC. Its protein product is CAISELAGREQYV.

The rearrangement joins TRBV20-1 to TRBJ1-6; a possible D gene is TRBD1 (6 bases). This CDR3 is built from 14 residues. Germline assignment: CDR1 DFQATT and CDR2 SNEGSKA (reference sequence). V shed 5 bases and J shed 4 bases, with 12 bases lying between them. The CDR3 protein is CSAQTGMYNSPLHF. The CDR3 region has the DNA TGCAGTGCTCAAACAGGGATGTATAATTCACCCCTCCACTTT.

The rearrangement joins TRBV20-1 to TRBJ2-7, with TRBD2 matching 10 bases. The length of the CDR3 is 13 residues. With 3 bases clipped from V and 6 bases from J, the junction kept 5 bases outside the gene matches. Germline V gene data show CDR1 as DFQATT and CDR2 as SNEGSKA (reference sequence). The CDR3 region has the DNA TGCAGTGCTAGCCTAGCGGGAGTTCCCGAGCAGTACGTC. Protein product: CSASLAGVPEQYV.

The rearrangement joins TRBV20-1 to TRBJ2-6; D perhaps matches TRBD1 (5 bases). The CDR3 is 15 amino acids. V gave up 0 bases and J gave up 3 bases, with 9 bases separating them. Germline V lookup: CDR1 DFQATT, CDR2 SNEGSKA (reference sequence). CDR3: CSARDLTVGANVLTF. The CDR3 DNA sequence: TGCAGTGCTAGAGATTTGACAGTTGGGGCCAACGTCCTGACTTTC.

V and J are TRBV27 and TRBJ2-2, with D unresolved. Per germline, CDR1 MNHEY and CDR2 SMNVEV (reference sequence). V was shortened by 6 bases and J by 6 bases, with 8 bases between the two germline ends. The CDR3 totals 12 residues. This chain's CDR3 is CASRRMPGELFF. The CDR3 coding sequence is TGTGCCAGCAGAAGGATGCCCGGGGAGCTGTTTTTT.

This rearrangement joins TRBV20-1 to TRBJ2-5, with 7 bases identical to TRBD1. The CDR3 covers 13 residues. V shed 5 bases, J shed 4 bases, and the junction held 7 bases outside the gene matches. Germline CDR1 is DFQATT and CDR2 is SNEGSKA (reference sequence). CDR3 protein: CSAHRGRRETQYF. The CDR3 DNA is TGCAGTGCTCACAGGGGTCGAAGAGAGACCCAGTACTTC.

The rearrangement joins TRBV27 to TRBJ1-3; no definite D call. The CDR3 is 13 residues long. With 6 bases removed from V and 0 bases from J, the gap between germline ends came to 6 bases. The germline CDR1 and CDR2 sequences are MNHEY and SMNVEV (reference sequence). The CDR3 nucleotides are TGTGCCAGCAGGCCTAACTCTGGAAACACCATATATTTT. The encoded protein is CASRPNSGNTIYF.

The chain recombines TRBV6-1 with TRBJ2-7, with a tentative D call TRBD1 (6 bases). Germline CDR1 reads MNHNS; CDR2 reads SASEGT. Trimming stripped 11 bases from V and 9 bases from J, with 32 bases between. CDR3 length: 16 residues. CDR3 in amino acids: CAQDGCTGQNPKVQYF. In nucleotides, the CDR3 is TGTGCCCAAGACGGATGTACCGGACAGAACCCTAAGGTGCAGTACTTC.

J is TRBJ1-5 and V is TRBV6-5; a weak D match, TRBD1 (6 bases). V was cut by 10 bases and J by 2 bases, with 9 bases left in between. There are 12 residues in the CDR3. Germline V gene data show CDR1 as MNHEY and CDR2 as SVGAGI. The CDR3 nucleotides read TGTGCCACCAGGGGAGGCAATCAGCCCCAGCATTTT. Encoded protein: CATRGGNQPQHF.

Concerning this clonotype: An end of the junction differs from the germline gene, which may be a read error. This chain links TRBV5-1 with TRBJ1-3; perhaps TRBD1 as D (6 bases). The length of the CDR3 is 17 residues. The V gene's germline CDR1 is SGHRS and CDR2 YFSETQ. The CDR3 nucleotides are TGCGCCAGCAGCTTGGACAGGGTCGGATCTAGCGGAAGCACCATATATTTT. Translating gives CASSLDRVGSSGSTIYF.

This chain links TRBV3-1 with TRBJ1-5; the D gene is possibly TRBD1 (5 bases). Germline V CDR1 and CDR2: LGHDT, YNNKEL (reference sequence). Trimming removed 4 bases from V and 7 bases from J, with 14 bases in between. The CDR3 consists of 14 residues. CDR3 sequence reads: CASSLTLGDQPQHF. The CDR3 DNA is TGTGCCAGCAGCCTTACTCTCGGGGACCAGCCCCAGCATTTT.

V is TRBV6-2 or TRBV6-3 and J is TRBJ1-2; D uncertain. Germline CDR1 is MNHEY and CDR2 is SVGEGT. The germline V and J ends were trimmed by 5 bases and 4 bases, with 11 bases remaining between them. The CDR3 is 13 amino acids. CDR3 in DNA: TGTGCCAGCAGTCGTCAGGCCCTCTATGGCTACACCTTC. Protein sequence: CASSRQALYGYTF.

The chain recombines TRBV6-5 with TRBJ1-2; D is uncertain. The CDR3 has 12 amino acids. Germline lookup yields CDR1 MNHEY and CDR2 SVGAGI. V was shortened by 6 bases and J by 7 bases, with 12 bases between the two germline ends. The CDR3 DNA is TGTGCCAGCAGACCCTTTGACGGTGGCTACACCTTC. It encodes CASRPFDGGYTF.

The chain couples TRBV20-1 to TRBJ2-7, with 7 nucleotides matching TRBD1. The CDR3 is made up of 12 amino acids. Trimming at V came to 6 bases and at J to 5 bases, leaving 7 bases not matched to a gene. Germline CDR1 DFQATT, CDR2 SNEGSKA (reference sequence). This CDR3 reads CSARQGIDEQYF. The DNA for the CDR3 is TGCAGTGCGCGACAGGGAATTGACGAGCAGTACTTC.

The rearrangement uses TRBV7-9 and TRBJ2-7, with TRBD1 matching 9 bases. The CDR3 extends over 15 amino acids. Germline CDR1 and CDR2: SEHNR and FQNEAQ (reference sequence). Unmatched junction bases numbered 10, after V lost 5 bases and J lost 5 bases. In DNA form, the CDR3 reads TGTGCCAGCAGCCCAGGGACAGGGCCCCCGAACGAGCAGTACGTC. Translated, it gives CASSPGTGPPNEQYV.

The rearrangement joins TRBV6-6 to TRBJ2-7, with a possible D match to TRBD2 (6 bases). Germline V CDR1 and CDR2: MNHNY, SVGAGI (reference sequence). V was trimmed by 1 base and J by 2 bases, leaving 9 bases between them. The CDR3 covers 14 residues. DNA for the CDR3: TGTGCCAGCAGTTACTTGGCGGGGACCTACGAGCAGTACGTC. It is translated as CASSYLAGTYEQYV.

The rearrangement uses TRBV20-1 and TRBJ2-3, with D possibly TRBD1 on 6 matching bases. The CDR3 loop spans 13 amino acids. Trimming shortened V by 5 bases and J by 5 bases, and 14 bases separated the two germline ends. In germline, CDR1 is DFQATT, CDR2 SNEGSKA (reference sequence). CDR3 sequence (DNA): TGCAGTGCTTCCGACAGGTTTGGAGATACGCAGTATTTT. This codes for CSASDRFGDTQYF.